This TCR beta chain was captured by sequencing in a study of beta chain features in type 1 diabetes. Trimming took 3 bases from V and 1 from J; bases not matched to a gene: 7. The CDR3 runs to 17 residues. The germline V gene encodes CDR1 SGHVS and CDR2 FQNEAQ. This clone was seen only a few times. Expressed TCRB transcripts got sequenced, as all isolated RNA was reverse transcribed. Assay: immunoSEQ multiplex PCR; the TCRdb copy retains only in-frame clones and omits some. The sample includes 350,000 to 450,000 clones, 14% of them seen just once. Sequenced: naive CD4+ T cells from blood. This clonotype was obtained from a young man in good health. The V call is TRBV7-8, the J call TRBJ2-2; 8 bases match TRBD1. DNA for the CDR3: TGTGCCAGCAGCTTTATTCCGGGACAGGTGAACACCGGGGAGCTGTTTTTT. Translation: CASSFIPGQVNTGELFF.